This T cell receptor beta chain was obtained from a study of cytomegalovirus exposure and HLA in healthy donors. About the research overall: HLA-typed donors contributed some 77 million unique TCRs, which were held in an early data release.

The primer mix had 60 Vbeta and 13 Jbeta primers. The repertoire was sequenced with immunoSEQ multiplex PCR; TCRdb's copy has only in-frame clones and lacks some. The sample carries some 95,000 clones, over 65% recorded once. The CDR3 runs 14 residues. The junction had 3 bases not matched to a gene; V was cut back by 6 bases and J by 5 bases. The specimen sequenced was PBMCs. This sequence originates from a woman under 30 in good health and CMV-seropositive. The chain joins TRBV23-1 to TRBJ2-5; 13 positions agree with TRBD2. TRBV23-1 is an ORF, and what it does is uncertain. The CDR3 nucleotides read TGCGCCAGCAGACTAGCGGGGGGGGAGGAGACCCAGTACTTC. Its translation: CASRLAGGEETQYF.